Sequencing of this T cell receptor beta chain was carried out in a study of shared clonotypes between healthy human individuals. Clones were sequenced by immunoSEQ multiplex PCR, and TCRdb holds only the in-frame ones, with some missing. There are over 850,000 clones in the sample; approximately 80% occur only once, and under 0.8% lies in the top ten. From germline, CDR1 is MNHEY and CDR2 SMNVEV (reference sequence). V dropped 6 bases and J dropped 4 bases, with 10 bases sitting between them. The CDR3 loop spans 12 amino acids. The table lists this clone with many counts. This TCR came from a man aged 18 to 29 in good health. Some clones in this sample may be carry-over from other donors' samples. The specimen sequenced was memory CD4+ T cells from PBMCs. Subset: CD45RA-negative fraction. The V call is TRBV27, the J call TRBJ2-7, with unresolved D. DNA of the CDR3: TGTGCCAGCAGGTCCCCCTCGTACGAGCAGTACTTC. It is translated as CASRSPSYEQYF.